The 24 T cell receptor beta chains presented below share a single source sample, sequenced in a study of blood T cell repertoires in COVID-19. This table comes from immunoSEQ multiplex PCR, and its TCRdb copy is limited to in-frame clones, with some not included. The top ten clones hold more than 6.5% of a sample with some 66,000 clones, less than 85% of them seen once. Sequenced: peripheral blood. All receptors come from a man in his 60s with acute or convalescent COVID-19.

This chain uses TRBV6-5 with TRBJ1-6, with TRBD1 matching 7 bases. The germline V gene has CDR1 MNHEY and CDR2 SVGAGI. The CDR3 contains 15 residues. Trimming took 2 bases from V and 7 from J; bases not matched to a gene: 5. CDR3 DNA sequence: TGTGCCAGCAGTTACCCCAGGACAGGAAATTCACCCCTCCACTTT. Its protein is CASSYPRTGNSPLHF.

The chain joins TRBV6-1 to TRBJ2-3; D gene unclear. V shed 0 bases and J shed 9 bases, with 7 bases lying between them. CDR1 MNHNS and CDR2 SASEGT come from the germline V gene. The CDR3 consists of 12 residues. CDR3 protein: CASSEALRTQYF. In DNA form, the CDR3 reads TGTGCCAGCAGTGAAGCTCTTAGAACGCAGTATTTT.

The chain is built from TRBV18 and TRBJ2-1; 8 positions match TRBD1. The CDR3 is made up of 14 amino acids. Germline-derived CDR1 and CDR2 are KGHSH and LQKENI. The V gene end was trimmed by 5 bases and the J gene end by 9 bases; junction bases not matched to a gene: 9. The CDR3 region is CASSGGTGISEQFF. The CDR3 DNA reads as TGTGCCAGCTCAGGGGGGACAGGCATCAGTGAGCAGTTCTTC.

This sequence joins TRBV3-1 (or the pseudogene TRBV3-2) and TRBJ1-2; tentative D call: TRBD1 (6 bases). In germline, CDR1 is LGHDT, CDR2 YNNKEL (reference sequence). The CDR3 is 14 residues long. Trimming took off 4 bases at V and 4 bases at J, with 13 bases between the two ends. In DNA, the CDR3 is TGTGCCAGCAGCCGAGCGAAACAGGGCTATGGCTACACCTTC. Translation gives CASSRAKQGYGYTF.

This clone has a count of ten or more. The chain joins TRBV20-1 to TRBJ1-2, with TRBD1 matching 8 bases. The V gene's germline CDR1 is DFQATT and CDR2 SNEGSKA (reference sequence). Trimming at V came to 3 bases and at J to 4 bases, leaving 1 base not matched to a gene. This CDR3 has 12 amino acids. The DNA for the CDR3 is TGCAGTGCTAGTGGGACAGGCTATGGCTACACCTTC. Translation gives CSASGTGYGYTF.

The rearrangement uses TRBV23-1 and TRBJ2-7; 9 positions agree with TRBD1. TRBV23-1 is treated as an ORF (open reading frame) with a function not yet certain. The V gene end was trimmed by 5 bases and the J gene end by 1 base; junction bases not matched to a gene: 6. The CDR3 sequence is 15 residues long. Written as DNA, the CDR3 is TGCGCCAGCAGTGGGGACAGGGAACTGTCCTACGAGCAGTACGTC. This codes for CASSGDRELSYEQYV.

The gene calls are TRBV6-5 and TRBJ1-5; D is unresolved. There are 15 residues in the CDR3. Trimming took 0 bases from V and 14 from J, leaving 20 bases between them. Looked up from germline, CDR1 is MNHEY and CDR2 is SVGAGI. CDR3 DNA sequence: TGTGCCAGCAGTTACTCGCCCGACACGAACCCGAAGAAGCATTTT. This gives the protein CASSYSPDTNPKKHF.

Concerning this clone itself: The limits of the CDR3 on the DNA are not certain, so only TCRdb's listed CDR3 is given. Other DNA sequences in this sample translate to the same CDR3. J is TRBJ1-2 and V is TRBV6-6; the D segment call TRBD1 is taken from the table without a DNA check. Germline CDR1 and CDR2: MNHNY and SVGAGI (reference sequence). A total of 13 residues make up the CDR3, ends included. This chain's CDR3 is CASSWGPGNGYTF.

CDR3 bases: TGCGCCAGCAGCCCCATCACAGGTTTTGGTAACAATGAGCAGTTCTTC. Translating gives CASSPITGFGNNEQFF. The chain links TRBV5-1 to TRBJ2-1; a possible D gene is TRBD1 (5 bases). Trimming left V 4 bases short and J 5 bases short, with 19 bases between. CDR1 is SGHRS, CDR2 YFSETQ, per germline. The CDR3 has 16 amino acids. Supplemented by reference TRBV5-1 and TRBJ2-1, the full variable domain reads KAGVTQTPRYLIKTRGQQVTLSCSPISGHRSVSWYQQTPGQGLQFLFEYFSETQRNKGNFPGRFSGRQFSNSRSEMNVSTLELGDSALYLCASSPITGFGNNEQFFGPGTRLTVL.

The chain uses TRBV4-1 and TRBJ2-3, with D unclear. Trimming removed 5 bases at V and 5 bases at J, with 11 bases between. CDR1 is MGHRA, CDR2 YSYEKL, per germline. This CDR3 comprises 13 residues. In DNA form, the CDR3 reads TGCGCCAGCAGCGACCGAAGAGGAGATACGCAGTATTTT. It translates to CASSDRRGDTQYF.

The rearrangement links TRBV5-5 to TRBJ1-6, with unresolved D. Trimming stripped 6 bases from V and 8 bases from J, with 18 bases between. CDR1 SGHKS and CDR2 YYEKEE come from the germline V gene (reference sequence). The CDR3 is made up of 15 amino acids. The CDR3 DNA reads TGTGCCAGCACCCCCATTGCCCTAATGGATTCACCCCTCCACTTT. Translating gives CASTPIALMDSPLHF.

The chain couples TRBV2 to TRBJ1-6; no definite D call. Trimming took off 5 bases at V and 7 bases at J, with 15 bases between the two ends. The CDR3 is 15 amino acids. Germline V gene sequence: CDR1 SNHLY, CDR2 FYNNEI. CDR3 nucleotides: TGTGCCAGCAGTCCGGGCCTAGGAGGCAATTCACCCCTCCACTTT. Translated: CASSPGLGGNSPLHF.

Turning to this clone: A junction boundary mismatches the germline segment, possibly from a read error. V and J are TRBV2 and TRBJ1-1; TRBD1 is a possible D gene (6 bases). Germline V gene lookup returns CDR1 SNHLY and CDR2 FYNNEI. The CDR3 sequence is 16 residues long. The CDR3 nucleotides read TGTGCCAGCAGGGAAGGGGGATCAGGGGTGAACACTGAAGCTTTCTTT. Translating gives CASREGGSGVNTEAFF. The full variable domain, with the rest looked up from reference TRBV2 and TRBJ1-1, is EPEVTQTPSHQVTQMGQEVILRCVPISNHLYFYWYRQILGQKVEFLVSFYNNEISEKSEIFDDQFSVERPDGSNFTLKIRSTKLEDSAMYFCASREGGSGVNTEAFFGQGTRLTVV.

V usage is TRBV4-2 and J usage is TRBJ2-2, with D tentatively TRBD1 (6 bases). The ends were cut back, 4 bases at V and 0 bases at J, with 9 bases in the middle. CDR3 length: 15 amino acids. CDR1 and CDR2 (germline): LGHNA, YNFKEQ. The CDR3 nucleotides read TGTGCCAGCAGCCGAGGACAGACGAACACCGGGGAGCTGTTTTTT. It encodes CASSRGQTNTGELFF.

The chain combines TRBV9 with TRBJ2-1, with D perhaps matching TRBD1 (6 bases). The CDR3 consists of 15 residues. V was pared by 3 bases and J by 7 bases, with 17 bases between. Germline V gene lookup returns CDR1 SGDLS and CDR2 YYNGEE. Here the CDR3 reads CASSATRDMRNEQFF. The CDR3 region has the DNA TGTGCCAGCAGCGCAACCCGGGACATGAGGAATGAGCAGTTCTTC.

The gene calls are TRBV7-9 and TRBJ2-2, with D maybe TRBD2 (6 bases). The germline V gene has CDR1 SEHNR and CDR2 FQNEAQ (reference sequence). Trimming stripped 5 bases from V and 7 bases from J, with 14 bases between. The CDR3 has 14 amino acids. The CDR3 reads CASSASVSGGELFF. CDR3 sequence (DNA): TGTGCCAGCAGCGCTAGTGTTAGCGGCGGGGAGCTGTTTTTT.

This clone appeared a single time. The chain is built from TRBV29-1 and TRBJ1-2, with a weak D call TRBD1 (6 bases). The CDR3 is 13 residues long. Between the trimmed V and J ends, which lost 2 bases and 5 bases, there was a span of 12 bases. Germline V gene lookup returns CDR1 SQVTM and CDR2 ANQGSEA. CDR3 amino acids: CSVEKTGYYGYTF. Written as DNA, the CDR3 is TGCAGCGTTGAAAAAACAGGGTATTATGGCTACACCTTC.

V and J are TRBV2 and TRBJ2-3, with 7 positions matching TRBD1. V shed 9 bases and J 4 bases; nucleotides not matched to a gene: 7. This CDR3 region has 13 residues. In germline, CDR1 is SNHLY, CDR2 FYNNEI. The CDR3 spells CARSTGTADTQYF. CDR3 DNA: TGTGCCAGATCGACAGGGACAGCAGATACGCAGTATTTT. Full variable domain (missing parts from reference TRBV2 and TRBJ2-3): EPEVTQTPSHQVTQMGQEVILRCVPISNHLYFYWYRQILGQKVEFLVSFYNNEISEKSEIFDDQFSVERPDGSNFTLKIRSTKLEDSAMYFCARSTGTADTQYFGPGTRLTVL.

This chain uses TRBV7-2 with TRBJ1-5, with 7 bases matching TRBD1. Unmatched junction bases numbered 18, after V lost 8 bases and J lost 11 bases. CDR1 is SGHTA, CDR2 FQGNSA, per germline. The CDR3 contains 15 residues. The CDR3 reads CASGTDGQAIRAQHF. CDR3 in DNA: TGTGCCAGCGGGACCGACGGACAGGCAATACGGGCCCAGCATTTT.

The chain links TRBV19 to TRBJ2-3; D gene unclear. V was shortened by 4 bases and J by 2 bases, with 4 bases between the two germline ends. CDR1 is LNHDA, CDR2 SQIVND, per germline (reference sequence). This CDR3 comprises 12 residues. The CDR3 is CASSSYTDTQYF. As DNA, the CDR3 is TGTGCCAGTAGTAGTTACACAGATACGCAGTATTTT.

The chain carries TRBV7-2 and TRBJ2-7; 7 bases agree with TRBD1. V lost 5 bases, J lost 2 bases, and 3 bases stayed unmatched. From germline, CDR1 is SGHTA and CDR2 FQGNSA. The CDR3 sequence is 13 residues long. CDR3 DNA: TGTGCCAGCAGCCGGGACAGTACCTACGAGCAGTACGTC. Its translation is CASSRDSTYEQYV.

This clone was observed a single time. The chain links TRBV30 to TRBJ1-6, with D hard to call. This CDR3 is built from 15 residues. Germline CDR1 is GTSNPN and CDR2 is SVGIG (reference sequence). Trimming left V 6 bases short and J 0 bases short, with 12 bases between. CDR3 bases: TGTGCCTGCAGAGGCCCGAGCTCCTATAATTCACCCCTCCACTTT. Protein: CACRGPSSYNSPLHF.

The V call is TRBV5-1, the J call TRBJ1-2; maybe TRBD1 (5 bases). The CDR3 runs 14 residues. The ends were cut back, 0 bases at V and 4 bases at J, with 10 bases in the middle. Germline-derived CDR1 and CDR2 are SGHRS and YFSETQ. The DNA for the CDR3 is TGCGCCAGCAGCTTGGAGACAGCTAGCTATGGCTACACCTTC. Its translation is CASSLETASYGYTF.

The chain joins TRBV5-4 to TRBJ2-5; 12 bases map to TRBD2. V lost 4 bases and J lost 5; bases outside the gene matches: 15. The V gene's germline CDR1 is SGHNT and CDR2 YYREEE (reference sequence). The CDR3 totals 18 residues. CDR3 coding DNA: TGTGCCAGCAGCCCCTCCGGACTAGCGGGGAACCGAGACGAGACCCAGTACTTC. Translated, it gives CASSPSGLAGNRDETQYF.